Sequencing of this T cell receptor beta chain was carried out in a study of molecular identifiers for immune sequencing clone quantification. Germline values: CDR1 KGHDR, CDR2 SFDVKD. This CDR3 is 13 amino acids long. The trim removed 7 bases at V and 9 bases at J, leaving 5 bases unmatched. Study results and limitations: Single-cell amounts of spiked Jurkat TCR RNA were reportedly detectable among fewer than 1.3 million naive cells. Under 1% of molecules in naive cells, but over 97% of effector molecules, belonged to clones above 20 RNA copies.

In TCRdb, the PCR reads were re-called with MiXCR into one record per CDR3 protein. Of nearly 55,000 distinct CDR3 sequences in the sample, about a third were seen once. As to this clonotype: Its antigen remains unknown.

This TCR was sampled from a human donor in good health. Some libraries in this study had Jurkat cell RNA spiked in. The rearrangement links TRBV24-1 to TRBJ2-1; 10 positions agree with TRBD2. Sequencing was carried out using naive CD8+ T cells from blood, with Jurkat cell RNA spiked in. The subset is: FACS-sorted CD8+CD4-CCR7+CD45RA+ naive T cells. The DNA of the CDR3 is TGTGCCACCAGGACCGGGACTAGCGTTGAGCAGTTCTTC. The encoded protein is CATRTGTSVEQFF.